These 31 T cell receptor beta chains were sequenced from one sample in a study of preoperative IRX-2 immunotherapy in early breast cancer. Treatment: preoperative locoregional IRX-2 cytokine immunotherapy. Repertoires were generated with immunoSEQ multiplex PCR, while TCRdb's copy carries only in-frame clones and drops some. The data show under 40,000 clones, 90% to 95% seen once. Sampling was done from a patient treated with IRX-2 immunotherapy. Every receptor here comes from a human donor with breast cancer.

The CDR3 DNA follows: TGCGCCAGCAGCTTAGGGCAGAATAGCAATCAGCCCCAGCATTTT. Protein sequence: CASSLGQNSNQPQHF. V and J are TRBV5-1 and TRBJ1-5; D is uncertain. V was shortened by 2 bases and J by 0 bases, with 9 bases between the two germline ends. CDR1 and CDR2 from the germline V gene are SGHRS and YFSETQ. The CDR3 covers 15 residues.

V and J are TRBV7-9 and TRBJ2-7; maybe TRBD1 (5 bases). This CDR3 comprises 14 residues. Germline V CDR1 and CDR2: SEHNR, FQNEAQ (reference sequence). V dropped 0 bases and J dropped 2 bases, with 8 bases sitting between them. Here the CDR3 DNA reads TGTGCCAGCAGCTTAGCGGGGCCTGCCTACGAGCAGTACTTC. Translated: CASSLAGPAYEQYF.

V usage is TRBV6-5 and J usage is TRBJ2-5; the D is unclear. Germline-derived CDR1 and CDR2 are MNHEY and SVGAGI. The V and J ends lost 0 bases and 4 bases respectively, with 15 bases between them. The CDR3 has 16 residues. The CDR3 bases are TGTGCCAGCAGTTACTCGAACCGGGCCTGGGGAGAGACCCAGTACTTC. It yields the protein CASSYSNRAWGETQYF.

The V and J genes are TRBV18 and TRBJ1-5; no clear D gene. The CDR3 has 14 amino acids. Germline loops: CDR1 KGHSH, CDR2 LQKENI. Trimming shortened V by 3 bases and J by 4 bases, and 10 bases separated the two germline ends. CDR3 DNA: TGTGCCAGCTCACCTGGACGGCAAAATCAGCCCCAGCATTTT. This encodes CASSPGRQNQPQHF.

The chain carries TRBV6-1 and TRBJ1-5; TRBD1 matches at 7 bases. With 7 bases clipped from V and 5 bases from J, the junction kept 8 bases outside the gene matches. The CDR3 covers 14 residues. Per germline, CDR1 MNHNS and CDR2 SASEGT. The CDR3 spells CASTQDRTYQPQHF. In DNA form, the CDR3 reads TGTGCCAGCACTCAGGACAGGACGTATCAGCCCCAGCATTTT.

The chain carries TRBV7-2 and TRBJ1-5, with 7 bases matching TRBD1. J was trimmed by 6 bases and V by 5 bases; bases with no gene match: 1. Germline CDR1 and CDR2: SGHTA and FQGNSA. This CDR3 has 12 residues. CDR3 coding DNA: TGTGCCAGCAGCCCAGGGGGTCAGCCCCAGCATTTT. Translating it yields CASSPGGQPQHF. Drawing the rest from reference TRBV7-2 and TRBJ1-5, the complete variable domain is GAGVSQSPSNKVTEKGKDVELRCDPISGHTALYWYRQSLGQGLEFLIYFQGNSAPDKSGLPSDRFSAERTGGSVSTLTIQRTQQEDSAVYLCASSPGGQPQHFGDGTRLSIL.

The chain joins TRBV10-1 to TRBJ2-3; TRBD2 matches at 11 bases. This CDR3 contains 16 residues. The germline V gene has CDR1 WNHNN and CDR2 SYGVQD (reference sequence). V was clipped by 0 bases and J by 6 bases; unmatched bases: 5. CDR3 sequence reads: CASSESTSGNEDTQYF. CDR3 DNA: TGCGCCAGCAGTGAGTCGACTAGCGGGAATGAGGATACGCAGTATTTT.

V gene TRBV5-1 combines with J gene TRBJ2-3; D unresolved. V was pared by 4 bases and J by 4 bases, with 7 bases between. This CDR3 comprises 12 residues. Per the germline V gene, CDR1 is SGHRS and CDR2 is YFSETQ. The chain's CDR3 is CASSPDADTQYF. The CDR3 DNA follows: TGCGCCAGCAGCCCGGACGCAGATACGCAGTATTTT. Variable domain in full (rest from reference TRBV5-1 and TRBJ2-3): KAGVTQTPRYLIKTRGQQVTLSCSPISGHRSVSWYQQTPGQGLQFLFEYFSETQRNKGNFPGRFSGRQFSNSRSEMNVSTLELGDSALYLCASSPDADTQYFGPGTRLTVL.

V and J are TRBV6-6 and TRBJ2-2; 10 bases map to TRBD2. This CDR3 has 16 amino acids. Germline loops: CDR1 MNHNY, CDR2 SVGAGI (reference sequence). The V segment lost 4 bases and the J segment 4 bases; nucleotides outside the gene matches: 6. The CDR3 coding sequence is TGTGCCAGCAGTTTTACGGGACTAGCGAGCACCGGGGAGCTGTTTTTT. Amino acid sequence: CASSFTGLASTGELFF.

The rearrangement links TRBV19 to TRBJ1-6; 10 bases agree with TRBD1. With V trimmed by 0 bases and J by 14 bases, 16 bases remained unmatched. This CDR3 comprises 18 residues. The germline gives CDR1 LNHDA, CDR2 SQIVND (reference sequence). As DNA, the CDR3 is TGTGCCAGTAGTATAGACCTAGACCGGGACAGGGGACGTTGGGCCCTCCACTTT. It yields the protein CASSIDLDRDRGRWALHF.

The chain couples TRBV6-5 to TRBJ2-3; D gene ambiguous. Per germline, CDR1 MNHEY and CDR2 SVGAGI. The CDR3 runs to 13 residues. Trimming removed 2 bases at V and 2 bases at J, with 5 bases between. This CDR3 reads CASSYTYTDTQYF. The CDR3 DNA follows: TGTGCCAGCAGTTACACCTACACAGATACGCAGTATTTT.

Regarding this clone: The junction and the germline gene differ at one end; a read error may be behind it. In DNA, the CDR3 is TGTGCCAGTCCAGGGTACGGGCAGTACTTC. It specifies CASPGYGQYF. The chain is built from TRBV7-3 and TRBJ2-7; D might be TRBD1 (5 bases). CDR3 size: 10 residues. CDR1 is SGHTA, CDR2 FQGTGA, per germline.

Worth noting for this clone: An end of the junction differs from the germline gene, which may be a read error. The chain links TRBV5-1 to TRBJ2-7; the match to TRBD1 covers 7 bases. CDR3 length: 13 amino acids. Germline CDR1 and CDR2: SGHRS and YFSETQ. As DNA, the CDR3 is TGCGCCAGCAGCTTGGCCTCTTGGGACAGCCGGGACTTC. Amino acid sequence: CASSLASWDSRDF.

This sequence joins TRBV30 and TRBJ2-7; 7 nucleotides align to TRBD1. Per the germline V gene, CDR1 is GTSNPN and CDR2 is SVGIG (reference sequence). After removal of 1 base from V and 6 bases from J, the junction contained 6 bases not matched to a gene. This CDR3 is 13 amino acids long. This CDR3 reads CAWSATGVGEQYF. Here the CDR3 DNA reads TGTGCCTGGAGTGCCACAGGGGTGGGCGAGCAGTACTTC. The full variable domain, rest sourced from reference TRBV30 and TRBJ2-7, is SQTIHQWPATLVQPVGSPLSLECTVEGTSNPNLYWYRQAAGRGLQLLFYSVGIGQISSEVPQNLSASRPQDRQFILSSKKLLLSDSGFYLCAWSATGVGEQYFGPGTRLTVT.

The V call is TRBV25-1, the J call TRBJ1-2; tentative D call: TRBD1 (6 bases). V shed 10 bases and J shed 7 bases, with 13 bases lying between them. The CDR3 has 11 residues. CDR1 and CDR2 (germline): MGHDK, SYGVNS. The CDR3 region has the DNA TGTGCCACCTGGACAGAGTCTGGCTACACCTTC. Its translation: CATWTESGYTF.

The J gene is TRBJ2-1, the V gene TRBV27; 7 bases align to TRBD2. The germline CDR1 and CDR2 sequences are MNHEY and SMNVEV (reference sequence). The CDR3 has 14 amino acids. V lost 9 bases to trimming and J lost 0 bases; unmatched junction nucleotides: 5. Here the CDR3 DNA reads TGTGCCAGTAACGGGGGGTACTCCTACAATGAGCAGTTCTTC. Its translation: CASNGGYSYNEQFF.

The chain joins TRBV2 to TRBJ1-1; D is perhaps TRBD1 (5 bases). V lost 5 bases to trimming and J lost 7 bases, with 14 bases between them. Germline CDR1 reads SNHLY; CDR2 reads FYNNEI. The CDR3 is 13 amino acids. This CDR3 reads CASSSQGWGEAFF. For the CDR3, the DNA is TGTGCCAGCAGTTCCCAGGGTTGGGGTGAAGCTTTCTTT.

CDR3 nucleotides: TGTGCCAGCAGCTTGAAGGGGCCCTTCACAGATACGCAGTATTTT. It codes for CASSLKGPFTDTQYF. V usage is TRBV5-4 and J usage is TRBJ2-3; D may be TRBD1 (5 bases). Per the germline V gene, CDR1 is SGHNT and CDR2 is YYREEE (reference sequence). V was trimmed by 1 base and J by 2 bases, leaving 11 bases between them. The CDR3 runs 15 residues.

The chain recombines TRBV7-2 with TRBJ2-1, with 12 positions matching TRBD2. With V trimmed by 5 bases and J by 10 bases, 9 bases remained unmatched. The CDR3 is 15 amino acids. Germline V lookup: CDR1 SGHTA, CDR2 FQGNSA. CDR3 loop: CASSRGTSGLSEQFF. CDR3 nucleotide sequence: TGTGCCAGCAGCCGCGGGACTAGCGGGCTAAGCGAGCAGTTCTTC.

The chain recombines TRBV11-3 with TRBJ2-2; D call uncertain. Per the germline V gene, CDR1 is SGHNT and CDR2 is YENEEA. Between the trimmed V and J ends, which lost 1 base and 2 bases, there was a span of 5 bases. The CDR3 runs 14 residues. The DNA for the CDR3 is TGTGCCAGCAGCTTAGTCGACAACACCGGGGAGCTGTTTTTT. The encoded protein is CASSLVDNTGELFF.

This chain links TRBV12-5 with TRBJ1-1; unclear D gene. This CDR3 contains 13 residues. The germline CDR1 and CDR2 sequences are LGHNT and FRNRAP. Deletions cut 6 bases from V and 1 base from J, with 9 bases between. CDR3 sequence reads: CASGRTENTEAFF. Written as DNA, the CDR3 is TGTGCTAGTGGGAGGACCGAGAACACTGAAGCTTTCTTT. The whole variable domain, filled in from reference TRBV12-5 and TRBJ1-1, reads DARVTQTPRHKVTEMGQEVTMRCQPILGHNTVFWYRQTMMQGLELLAYFRNRAPLDDSGMPKDRFSAEMPDATLATLKIQPSEPRDSAVYFCASGRTENTEAFFGQGTRLTVV.

This chain uses TRBV30 with TRBJ2-5; 8 bases match TRBD2. The trim removed 2 bases at V and 2 bases at J, leaving 4 bases unmatched. The germline gives CDR1 GTSNPN, CDR2 SVGIG (reference sequence). The CDR3 extends over 14 amino acids. CDR3 in amino acids: CAWSPTSDQETQYF. CDR3 sequence (DNA): TGTGCCTGGAGTCCGACTAGCGATCAAGAGACCCAGTACTTC.

V usage is TRBV6-5 and J usage is TRBJ2-2, with TRBD1 identical over 9 bases. This CDR3 comprises 13 residues. V was clipped by 8 bases and J by 7 bases; unmatched bases: 5. Germline CDR1 and CDR2: MNHEY and SVGAGI. In DNA, the CDR3 is TGTGCCAGCCGGGACAGGGTATACGGGGAGCTGTTTTTT. Encoded protein: CASRDRVYGELFF.

J is TRBJ1-2 and V is TRBV11-2, with D possibly being TRBD1 (6 bases). CDR3 size: 14 residues. Looked up from germline, CDR1 is SGHAT and CDR2 is FQNNGV. Trimming cost V 3 bases and J 8 bases, with 16 bases left between them. The CDR3 region has the DNA TGTGCCAGCAGCTTGGTTGGGGGCAGTATGGGCTACACCTTC. Amino acid sequence: CASSLVGGSMGYTF.

The chain has TRBV6-5 and TRBJ1-2; tentatively, D is TRBD1 (5 bases). CDR3 size: 13 residues. V was shortened by 7 bases and J by 8 bases, with 17 bases between the two germline ends. The germline V gene encodes CDR1 MNHEY and CDR2 SVGAGI. This CDR3 reads CASTLRSGTGYTF. The CDR3 DNA follows: TGTGCCAGCACCCTGAGATCGGGGACCGGCTACACCTTC.

The chain is built from TRBV7-2 and TRBJ2-5, with TRBD1 matching over 7 bases. Per the germline V gene, CDR1 is SGHTA and CDR2 is FQGNSA. This CDR3 contains 16 residues. Trimming cost V 3 bases and J 1 base; bases outside gene matches: 8. The CDR3 DNA sequence: TGTGCCAGCAGCTTTACCGGGACAGAGGTCCAAGAGACCCAGTACTTC. Encoded protein: CASSFTGTEVQETQYF.

This rearrangement joins TRBV7-3 to TRBJ2-1, with 10 bases lining up with TRBD2. The CDR3 runs 12 residues. After removal of 5 bases from V and 15 bases from J, the junction contained 7 bases not matched to a gene. CDR1 and CDR2 from the germline V gene are SGHTA and FQGTGA. CDR3 sequence: CASSAPGLAPFF. The CDR3 bases are TGTGCCAGCAGCGCACCGGGACTAGCGCCGTTCTTC.

The chain uses TRBV5-1 and TRBJ2-1; tentative D call: TRBD2 (5 bases). Germline-derived CDR1 and CDR2 are SGHRS and YFSETQ. With 3 bases removed from V and 4 bases from J, the gap between germline ends came to 11 bases. This CDR3 is 14 amino acids long. This CDR3 reads CASSSSGLYNEQFF. The CDR3 DNA reads as TGCGCCAGCAGCTCCAGCGGATTGTACAATGAGCAGTTCTTC.

The chain employs TRBV5-1 and TRBJ2-1; a possible D gene is TRBD1 (6 bases). Germline V gives CDR1 SGHRS, CDR2 YFSETQ. V lost 2 bases, J lost 4 bases, and 10 bases lay in between. The CDR3 loop spans 14 amino acids. CDR3 protein: CASSFGRGYNEQFF. CDR3 nucleotide sequence: TGCGCCAGCAGCTTCGGCAGGGGATACAATGAGCAGTTCTTC.

V gene TRBV10-3 combines with J gene TRBJ2-7; 8 bases are shared with TRBD1. This CDR3 comprises 12 residues. After removal of 10 bases from V and 3 bases from J, the junction contained 5 bases not matched to a gene. The V gene's germline CDR1 is ENHRY and CDR2 SYGVKD. DNA for the CDR3: TGTGCCAATGGACAGGGAATCTACGAGCAGTACTTC. Translation gives CANGQGIYEQYF.

This chain connects TRBV6-6 to TRBJ1-3; D gene unclear. Germline V lookup: CDR1 MNHNY, CDR2 SVGAGI (reference sequence). V dropped 4 bases and J dropped 1 base, with 5 bases sitting between them. This CDR3 comprises 13 residues. The CDR3, as DNA: TGTGCCAGCAGTTCCGGGTCTGGAAACACCATATATTTT. It translates to CASSSGSGNTIYF.